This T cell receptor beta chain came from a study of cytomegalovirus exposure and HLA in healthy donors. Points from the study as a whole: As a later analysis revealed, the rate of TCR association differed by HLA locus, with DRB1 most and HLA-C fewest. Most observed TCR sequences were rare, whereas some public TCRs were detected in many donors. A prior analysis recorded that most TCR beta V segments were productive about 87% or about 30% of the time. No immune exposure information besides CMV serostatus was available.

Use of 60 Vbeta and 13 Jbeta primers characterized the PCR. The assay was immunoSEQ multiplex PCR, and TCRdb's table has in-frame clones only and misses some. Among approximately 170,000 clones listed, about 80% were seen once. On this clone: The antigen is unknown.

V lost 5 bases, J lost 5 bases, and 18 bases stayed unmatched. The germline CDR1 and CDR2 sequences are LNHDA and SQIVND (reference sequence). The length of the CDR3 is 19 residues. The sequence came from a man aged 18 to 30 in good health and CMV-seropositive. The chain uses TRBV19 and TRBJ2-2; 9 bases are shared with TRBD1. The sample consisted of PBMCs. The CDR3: CASSPLRDRAVRETGELFF. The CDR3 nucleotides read TGTGCCAGTAGTCCCCTCCGGGACAGGGCGGTTCGGGAAACCGGGGAGCTGTTTTTT.